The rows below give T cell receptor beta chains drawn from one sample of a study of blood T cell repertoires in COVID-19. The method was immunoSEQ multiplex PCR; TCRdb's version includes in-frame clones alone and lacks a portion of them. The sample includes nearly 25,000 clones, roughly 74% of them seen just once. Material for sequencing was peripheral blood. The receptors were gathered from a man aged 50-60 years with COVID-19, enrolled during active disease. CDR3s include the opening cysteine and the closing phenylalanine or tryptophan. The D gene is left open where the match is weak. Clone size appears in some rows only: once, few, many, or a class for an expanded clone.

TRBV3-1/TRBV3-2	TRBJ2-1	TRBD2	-	CASSQDTGTSLFF	TGTGCCAGCAGCCAGGACACCGGGACTAGCTTGTTCTTC
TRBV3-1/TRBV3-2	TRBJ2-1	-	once	CASSPTPGRVSGEQFF	TGTGCCAGCAGTCCAACCCCCGGGAGAGTATCCGGTGAGCAGTTCTTC
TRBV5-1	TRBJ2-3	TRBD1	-	CASSWDRGSTDTQYF	TGCGCCAGCAGTTGGGACAGGGGGAGCACAGATACGCAGTATTTT
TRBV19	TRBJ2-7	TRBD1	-	CATTRDSSYEQYF	TGTGCCACCACCCGGGACAGCTCCTACGAGCAGTACTTC
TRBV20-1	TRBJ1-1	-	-	CSASDPGKADTEAFF	TGCAGTGCTAGTGATCCGGGAAAAGCGGACACTGAAGCTTTCTTT
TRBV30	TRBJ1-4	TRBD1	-	CACSGTGATNEKLFF	TGTGCCTGTTCCGGGACAGGGGCCACTAATGAAAAACTGTTTTTT
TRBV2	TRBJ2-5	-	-	CASSDYETQYF	TGTGCCAGCAGTGACTATGAGACCCAGTACTTC
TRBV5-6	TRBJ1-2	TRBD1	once	CASSLDGGGLGYTF	TGTGCCAGCAGCTTGGATGGAGGGGGCCTTGGCTACACCTTC
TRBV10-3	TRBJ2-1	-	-	CAISESPRDEQFF	TGTGCCATCAGTGAGTCCCCCCGGGATGAGCAGTTCTTC
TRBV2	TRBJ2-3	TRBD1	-	CASRADRGDTQYF	TGTGCCAGCAGGGCGGACAGGGGAGATACGCAGTATTTT
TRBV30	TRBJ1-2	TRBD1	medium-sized	CAWRDRRDSLHGYTF	TGTGCCTGGAGGGACCGCCGGGACAGTCTCCATGGCTACACCTTC
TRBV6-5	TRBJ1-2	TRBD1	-	CASTAGQGYGYTF	TGTGCCAGCACCGCCGGACAGGGCTATGGCTACACCTTC
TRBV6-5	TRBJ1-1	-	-	CASSQLLTANTEAFF	TGTGCCAGCAGCCAACTCCTGACAGCGAACACTGAAGCTTTCTTT
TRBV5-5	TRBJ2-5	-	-	CASSLSTGEETQYF	TGTGCCAGCAGCTTGTCGACGGGGGAAGAGACCCAGTACTTC
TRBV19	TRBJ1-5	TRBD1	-	CASSIGQGGGQPQHF	TGTGCCAGTAGTATAGGACAGGGTGGAGGTCAGCCCCAGCATTTT
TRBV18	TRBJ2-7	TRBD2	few	CASSLGTSGSAYEQYF	TGTGCCAGCTCACTGGGGACTAGCGGGAGTGCGTACGAGCAGTACTTC
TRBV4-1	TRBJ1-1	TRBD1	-	CASSPGQGPNTEAFF	TGCGCCAGCAGCCCGGGACAGGGGCCGAACACTGAAGCTTTCTTT
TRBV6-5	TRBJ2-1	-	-	CASRPIGRNNEQFF	TGTGCCAGCAGACCGATAGGCAGGAACAATGAGCAGTTCTTC
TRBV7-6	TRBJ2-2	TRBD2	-	CASSLGGGRDVTGELFF	TGTGCCAGCAGCTTAGGCGGCGGGAGGGATGTGACCGGGGAGCTGTTTTTT
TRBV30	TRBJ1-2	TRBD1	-	CAWNPGQTSNYGYTF	TGTGCCTGGAACCCGGGACAGACTTCTAACTATGGCTACACCTTC
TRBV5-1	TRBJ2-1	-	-	CASGTRTGVNEQFF	TGCGCCAGCGGCACTCGGACGGGAGTCAATGAGCAGTTCTTC
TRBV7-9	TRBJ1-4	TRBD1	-	CASSLSSGTGFEKLFF	TGTGCCAGCAGCTTATCCTCCGGGACAGGGTTCGAAAAACTGTTTTTT
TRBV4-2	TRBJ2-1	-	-	CASSQDSGFDTYNEQFF	TGTGCCAGCAGCCAAGATTCGGGGTTTGACACCTACAATGAGCAGTTCTTC
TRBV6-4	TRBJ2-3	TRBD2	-	CASSDSTAGETDTQYF	TGTGCCAGCAGTGACTCGACAGCGGGAGAAACAGATACGCAGTATTTT
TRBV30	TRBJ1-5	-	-	CAWSSGLGNQPQHF	TGTGCCTGGAGTTCAGGGCTCGGCAATCAGCCCCAGCATTTT
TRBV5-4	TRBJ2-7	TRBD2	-	CASSPGGAEVYEQYF	TGTGCCAGCAGCCCGGGGGGAGCGGAAGTATACGAGCAGTACTTC
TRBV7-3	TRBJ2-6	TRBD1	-	CASSTRQGAGANVLTF	TGTGCCAGCAGCACCAGACAGGGGGCCGGGGCCAACGTCCTGACTTTC
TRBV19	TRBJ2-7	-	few	CASSIGSEQYF	TGTGCCAGTAGTATAGGCAGCGAGCAGTACTTC
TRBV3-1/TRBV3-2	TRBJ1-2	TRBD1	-	CASSPGTVYGYTF	TGTGCCAGCAGCCCTGGGACAGTCTATGGCTACACCTTC
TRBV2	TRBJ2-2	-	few	CASESGYDTGELFF	TGTGCCAGTGAATCGGGTTATGACACCGGGGAGCTGTTTTTT
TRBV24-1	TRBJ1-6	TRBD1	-	CATSDFRGAVSPLHF	TGTGCCACCAGTGATTTCAGGGGGGCGGTTTCACCCCTCCACTTT
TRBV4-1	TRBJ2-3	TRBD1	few	CASSRYQGAADTQYF	TGCGCCAGCAGCCGATATCAGGGGGCGGCAGATACGCAGTATTTT
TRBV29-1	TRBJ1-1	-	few	CSVEEWGSYNTEAFF	TGCAGCGTTGAAGAATGGGGCAGCTACAACACTGAAGCTTTCTTT
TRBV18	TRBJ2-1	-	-	CASSPTMGVSEQFF	TGTGCCAGCTCACCAACGATGGGCGTCAGTGAGCAGTTCTTC
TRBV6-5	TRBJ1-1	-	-	CASSYYASSNTEAFF	TGTGCCAGCAGTTACTACGCCAGTTCGAACACTGAAGCTTTCTTT
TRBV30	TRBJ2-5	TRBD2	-	CAWSSPGLVYQETQYF	TGTGCCTGGAGCTCGCCGGGACTAGTGTACCAAGAGACCCAGTACTTC
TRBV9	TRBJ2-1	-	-	CASSLSSGRANEQFF	TGTGCCAGCAGTCTCTCATCTGGCAGGGCCAATGAGCAGTTCTTC
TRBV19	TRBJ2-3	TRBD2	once	CASSSLAAVTDTQYF	TGTGCCAGTAGTTCTCTAGCGGCAGTCACAGATACGCAGTATTTT
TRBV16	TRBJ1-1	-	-	CASSQSQGPDTEAFF	TGTGCCAGCAGCCAATCTCAGGGTCCGGACACTGAAGCTTTCTTT
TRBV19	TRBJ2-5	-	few	CASKSGPYQETQYF	TGTGCCAGTAAGAGCGGGCCGTACCAAGAGACCCAGTACTTC
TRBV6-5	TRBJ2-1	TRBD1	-	CASSPGQGANEQFF	TGTGCCAGCAGTCCGGGACAGGGGGCGAATGAGCAGTTCTTC
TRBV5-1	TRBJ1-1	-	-	CASRPTDMNTEAFF	TGCGCCAGCCGCCCGACGGACATGAACACTGAAGCTTTCTTT
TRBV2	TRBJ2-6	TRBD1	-	CASSGGTGGVLTF	TGTGCCAGCAGTGGGGGGACAGGGGGCGTCCTGACTTTC
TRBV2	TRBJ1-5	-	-	CASTPGEYSNQPQHF	TGTGCCAGCACACCAGGGGAATATAGCAATCAGCCCCAGCATTTT
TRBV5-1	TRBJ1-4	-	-	CASSSDSHNEKLFF	TGCGCCAGCAGCTCCGACAGCCATAATGAAAAACTGTTTTTT
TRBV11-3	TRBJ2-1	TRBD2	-	CASSLGRSKAGERFF	TGTGCCAGCAGCTTAGGTCGGTCGAAGGCGGGAGAGCGGTTCTTC
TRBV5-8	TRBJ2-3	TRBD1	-	CASSRGQRNTDTQYF	TGTGCCAGCAGCCGGGGACAGCGAAACACAGATACGCAGTATTTT
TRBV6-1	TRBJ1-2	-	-	CASSEPYGANYGYTF	TGTGCCAGCAGTGAGCCGTACGGAGCGAACTATGGCTACACCTTC
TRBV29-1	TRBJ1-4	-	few	CSVLVGGNEKLFF	TGCAGCGTGTTGGTCGGGGGTAATGAAAAACTGTTTTTT
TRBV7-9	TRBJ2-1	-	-	CASSIRDHGGDEQFF	TGTGCCAGCAGCATCCGGGACCACGGCGGGGATGAGCAGTTCTTC
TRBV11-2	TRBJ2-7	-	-	CASSLDPSVYESSYEQYF	TGTGCCAGCAGCTTAGATCCTAGCGTGTACGAAAGCTCCTACGAGCAGTACTTC
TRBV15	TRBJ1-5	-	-	CATSRDPDQPQHF	TGTGCCACCAGCAGAGATCCCGATCAGCCCCAGCATTTT
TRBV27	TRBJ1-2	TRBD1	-	CASSGRQGENYGYTF	TGTGCCAGCAGTGGTAGACAGGGAGAGAACTATGGCTACACCTTC